Here is one T cell receptor (beta chain) with its context. The antigen it recognizes is unknown. Base quality data are lacking; no much larger clone is found one base away. This sample was taken from a study of blood T cells in healthy people across ages (dated by TCRdb to between 2014 and 2017). Notes on the research overall: In model experiments, template switching captured about one uniquely barcoded TCR beta cDNA molecule for every two T cells. Using the same blood draw, the study looked at two additional independent replicas of 1 million unique cDNA reads for two donors, one aged 18 to 30 and the other aged 80 or older. Donors were grouped into four age groups: young (average 16 years), middle-aged (roughly 38), aged (approximately 58) and long-lived (just over 80). To avoid experimental bias, donors of different ages were randomly spread across the sequencing lanes. The study measured age-related changes in TCR beta repertoire diversity using deep sequencing normalized with unique cDNA molecular identifiers.

Overall results and qualifications from the work: The percentage of naive T cells measured by flow cytometry correlated strongly with observed TCR beta diversity. Because donor CMV infection status was unknown, age-related changes in expanded clonotypes were potentially confounded. Observed TCR beta diversity per million T cells fell roughly linearly with age, and a significant reduction was already apparent by age around 39. Compared with the aged group, the long-lived group had more naive CD4+ T cells, fewer expanded clones and increased TCR diversity, a pattern suggesting age selection. Bulk unsorted PBMC profiling prevented conclusive comparison of naive and antigen-experienced compartments. Estimates of total diversity based on one million sequenced T cells were regarded as lower bounds and as underestimates.

CDR1 SGHDN and CDR2 FVKESK are derived from the germline V gene. The CDR3, from cysteine to phenylalanine, totals 14 residues. The read is trimmed to its CDR3 DNA, 42 bases read in frame from base 1. V drops 4 bases and J drops 6 bases, leaving 13 bases in between. Libraries were made using 5' RACE. Sequencing was performed on an Illumina HiSeq 2500. A second PCR of roughly 7 to 12 cycles was run with a J-beta primer mix and a sample-barcoded 5' primer. Each TCR beta cDNA molecule received a unique molecular identifier from a template-switch 5' adaptor carrying 12 random nucleotides. Each sample yielded at least 3 million CDR3-containing paired-end reads. All of the RNA was converted into first-strand cDNA using the Mint cDNA synthesis kit, with a TRBC-specific oligonucleotide serving as the primer. Following uracil-DNA glycosylase treatment, a first 18-cycle PCR with universal primers M1SS and BC2_uni_R was performed on all cDNA. Turning to the authors' computational methods: For normalization, 1 million high-quality reads, each with a distinct molecular identifier, were randomly selected from each sample. Instead of being binned into consensus sequences, reads that shared molecular identifiers were thrown out. MiTCR, run with a Q25 quality threshold and the strictest error-elimination algorithm, handled CDR3 identification, clonotype clustering and error correction. A nonparametric unseen species model using Euler transformation provided a lower-bound estimate of total TCR beta diversity. The public reads were quality trimmed at Q25 with fastp and then assembled into clones with MiXCR by TCRdb, keeping productive beta chains. All rows with the same CDR3 protein become a single entry with the most common DNA and genes. TCRdb, rather than the study authors, made the V and J calls. Present in this sample are about 830,000 distinct CDR3 sequences, around 62% of which were seen just once. The ten largest clones represent about a quarter of the sample.

Donors were under 40 systemically healthy Caucasian individuals from Russia aged roughly 6 to 95 years. Around 9.8 milliliters of peripheral blood were collected from each donor into EDTA-treated Vacutainer tubes. PBMCs were isolated by Ficoll-Paque density-gradient centrifugation, with at least 6 million obtained per sample. Total RNA was extracted from PBMCs with Trizol reagent, with at least 6 micrograms obtained per sample. Naive CD45RAhigh/CD27high T cell percentages were measured by flow cytometry on a PBMC aliquot from every donor. Sequencing was performed on blood. The chain links TRBV14 with TRBJ2-1; the D gene is perhaps TRBD2, from 5 matching bases. This clonotype was obtained from a man between 25 and 39 years old in good health. Here the CDR3 is given as CASSPRTRGNEQFF. The DNA is TGTGCCAGCAGCCCCCGGACCCGGGGCAATGAGCAGTTCTTC.